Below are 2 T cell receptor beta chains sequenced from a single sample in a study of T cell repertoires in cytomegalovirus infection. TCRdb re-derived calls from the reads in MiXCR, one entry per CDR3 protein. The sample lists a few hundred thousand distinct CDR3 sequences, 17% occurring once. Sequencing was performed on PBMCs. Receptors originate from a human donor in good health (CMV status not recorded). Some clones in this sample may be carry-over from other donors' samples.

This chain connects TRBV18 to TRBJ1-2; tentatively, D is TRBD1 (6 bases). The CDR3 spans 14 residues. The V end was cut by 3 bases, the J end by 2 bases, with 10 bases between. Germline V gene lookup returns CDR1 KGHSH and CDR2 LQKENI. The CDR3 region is CASSPGGRNYGYTF. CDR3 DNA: TGTGCCAGCTCACCCGGGGGCCGGAACTATGGCTACACCTTC. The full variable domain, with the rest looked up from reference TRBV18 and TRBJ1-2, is NAGVMQNPRHLVRRRGQEARLRCSPMKGHSHVYWYRQLPEEGLKFMVYLQKENIIDESGMPKERFSAEFPKEGPSILRIQQVVRGDSAAYFCASSPGGRNYGYTFGSGTRLTVV.

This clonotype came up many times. The CDR3 region is CASSLGTANEQYF. CDR3 bases: TGTGCCAGCAGCCTCGGGACCGCCAACGAGCAGTACTTC. V usage is TRBV12-3 or TRBV12-4 and J usage is TRBJ2-7; the D call may be TRBD1 or TRBD2 (5 bases each). CDR3 length: 13 amino acids. The ends were cut back, 6 bases at V and 5 bases at J, with 14 bases in the middle.